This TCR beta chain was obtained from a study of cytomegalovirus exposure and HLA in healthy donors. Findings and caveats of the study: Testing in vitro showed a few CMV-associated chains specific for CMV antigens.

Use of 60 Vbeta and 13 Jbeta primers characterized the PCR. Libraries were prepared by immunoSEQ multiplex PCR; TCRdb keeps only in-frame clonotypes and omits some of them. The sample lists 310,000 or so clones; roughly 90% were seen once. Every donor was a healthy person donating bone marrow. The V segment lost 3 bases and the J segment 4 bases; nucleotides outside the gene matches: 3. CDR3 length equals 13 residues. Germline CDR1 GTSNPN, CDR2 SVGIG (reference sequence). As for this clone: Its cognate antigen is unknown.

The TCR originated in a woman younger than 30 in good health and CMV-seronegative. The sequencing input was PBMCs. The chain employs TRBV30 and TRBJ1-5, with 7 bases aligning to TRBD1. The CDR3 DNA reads TGTGCCTGGAGGACAGGGACGAATCAGCCCCAGCATTTT. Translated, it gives CAWRTGTNQPQHF. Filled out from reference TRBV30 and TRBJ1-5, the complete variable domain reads SQTIHQWPATLVQPVGSPLSLECTVEGTSNPNLYWYRQAAGRGLQLLFYSVGIGQISSEVPQNLSASRPQDRQFILSSKKLLLSDSGFYLCAWRTGTNQPQHFGDGTRLSIL.